This record looks at one T cell receptor (beta chain) sequence and its context. Its specificity is not known. Time point of the sample: persistent/refractory GD, antithyroid drugs over 5 years with positive TRAb. Researchers made the TCR library from RNA that was extracted from PBMCs. This record belongs to a study of regulatory T cells in long-lasting Graves disease. Whole-study context: Persistent Graves' disease required over 5 years of antithyroid drugs and positive TSH receptor antibodies.

For TCR beta, libraries came from iRepertoire HTBI primers and Arm-PCR of CDR3 regions. Each CDR3 protein gets one entry after TCRdb re-called the multiplex PCR reads with MiXCR. The table includes 400,000 to 500,000 distinct CDR3 sequences, roughly 21% detected once. Study-wide results and limits: Persistent patients had more shared public clonotypes (around 3,000) than new patients (roughly 900).

The receptor comes from a female donor with Graves disease. The material was peripheral blood mononuclear cells (PBMCs), obtained when the disease was refractory, from a patient treated with antithyroid drugs.

CDR3 protein: CASSVAAGNTGELFF. The CDR3 coding sequence is TGTGCCAGCAGCGTAGCAGCGGGGAACACCGGGGAGCTGTTTTTT. V gene TRBV9 combines with J gene TRBJ2-2, with D possibly matching TRBD2 (6 bases). Looked up from germline, CDR1 is SGDLS and CDR2 is YYNGEE. V was cut by 0 bases and J by 1 base, with 7 bases left in between. The CDR3 totals 15 residues.